This T cell receptor beta chain was profiled in a study of metastatic and nonmetastatic thyroid tumors. Every patient was untreated before thyroid surgery. This clone was recorded at least ten times. A much larger clone lies a single base off, so this may be a read error. With MiXCR, TCRdb reprocessed the PCR reads. Found here are around 26,000 clones, around 20% of them singletons; the top ten hold over 6.5%. Sequenced material: blood. The source of this sequence is a female donor with papillary thyroid cancer or a benign thyroid nodule (not recorded which). Some clones in this sample may be carry-over from other donors' samples.

The CDR3 bases are TGTGCCAGCAACTCCGGGGACCCCGGGGGCGAGCAGTTCTTC. Its protein is CASNSGDPGGEQFF. The chain links TRBV6-1 to TRBJ2-1; D possibly uses TRBD1 or TRBD2 (6 bases each). Trimming took 7 bases from V and 10 from J, leaving 20 bases between them. The CDR3 runs 14 residues. CDR1 MNHNS and CDR2 SASEGT come from the germline V gene.